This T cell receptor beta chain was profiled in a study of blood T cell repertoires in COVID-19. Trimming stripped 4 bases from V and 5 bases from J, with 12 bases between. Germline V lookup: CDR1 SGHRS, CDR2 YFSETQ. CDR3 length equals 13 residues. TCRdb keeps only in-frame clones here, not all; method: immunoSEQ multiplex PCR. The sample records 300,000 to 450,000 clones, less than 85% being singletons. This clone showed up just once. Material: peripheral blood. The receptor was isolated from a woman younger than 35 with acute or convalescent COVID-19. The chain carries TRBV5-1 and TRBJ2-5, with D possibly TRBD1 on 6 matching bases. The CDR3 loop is CASSPGVAETQYF. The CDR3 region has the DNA TGCGCCAGCAGCCCAGGGGTAGCCGAGACCCAGTACTTC.